This entry is about one T cell receptor beta chain. The antigen is undetermined. The record originates from a study of TIL therapy for anti-PD-1-resistant metastatic lung cancer. Study overall: A few tumors were EGFR-mutant and two were ALK-rearranged. Median tumor mutation burden was 1.5 mutations per megabase.

Study conclusions and caveats: Treatment-naive, never-smoker and oncogene-addicted patients were overrepresented in this highly selected cohort.

Time point indicated: pre-treatment sample, taken before nivolumab and TIL therapy. Enrollment ran from late 2017 to January 2020. This was the immunoSEQ v3 assay. Clones were sequenced by immunoSEQ multiplex PCR, and TCRdb holds only the in-frame ones, with some missing. Here the sample spans about 50,000 clones, 86% being singletons. CDR1 and CDR2 (germline): LGHDT, YNNKEL (reference sequence). Trimming took 2 bases from V and 5 from J, leaving 7 bases between them. This CDR3 region has 12 residues. Specimen: blood, collected at baseline. The chain uses TRBV3-1 (or the pseudogene TRBV3-2) and TRBJ2-7; D unresolved. This clonotype was sampled from a person aged 30 to 80 with non-small cell lung cancer. The CDR3 reads CASSQKENEQYF. The CDR3 DNA follows: TGTGCCAGCAGCCAAAAGGAGAACGAGCAGTACTTC.